This T cell receptor (beta chain) was profiled in a study of blood T cell repertoires in COVID-19. About the study: Some COVID-19 samples were acute and others convalescent; all came from the United States, Italy and Spain. From T cells, B-cell-depleted T cells, or PBMCs came the material, which was cDNA or gDNA.

Per the original data handling: Quantification of nucleated cells was approximated via reference gene primer amplification. The table came from immunoSEQ multiplex PCR; TCRdb's copy has only in-frame clones and leaves some out. The V and J calls and clone size were taken over from that table, and D and trimming were inferred from the DNA. Among some 29,000 clones listed, 70% to 90% were seen once. The germline gives CDR1 SNHLY, CDR2 FYNNEI. Unmatched junction bases numbered 6, after V lost 6 bases and J lost 2 bases. This CDR3 contains 15 residues. The source material was peripheral blood. The rearrangement joins TRBV2 to TRBJ1-2; 10 positions agree with TRBD1. The receptor was isolated from a human donor in a cohort sampled during active COVID-19. The DNA of the CDR3 is TGTGCCAGCAGGGCTGACAGGGGGCTGAACTATGGCTACACCTTC. This encodes CASRADRGLNYGYTF. Based on the CDR3 plus reference TRBV2 and TRBJ1-2, the full variable domain is EPEVTQTPSHQVTQMGQEVILRCVPISNHLYFYWYRQILGQKVEFLVSFYNNEISEKSEIFDDQFSVERPDGSNFTLKIRSTKLEDSAMYFCASRADRGLNYGYTFGSGTRLTVV.